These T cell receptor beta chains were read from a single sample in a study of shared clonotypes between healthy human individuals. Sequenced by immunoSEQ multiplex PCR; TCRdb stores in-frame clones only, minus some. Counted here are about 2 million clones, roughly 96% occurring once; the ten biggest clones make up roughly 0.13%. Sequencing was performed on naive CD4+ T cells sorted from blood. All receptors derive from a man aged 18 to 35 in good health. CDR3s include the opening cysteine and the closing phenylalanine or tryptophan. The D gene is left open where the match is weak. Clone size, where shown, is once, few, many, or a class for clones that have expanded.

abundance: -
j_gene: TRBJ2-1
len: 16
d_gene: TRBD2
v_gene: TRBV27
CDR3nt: TGTGCCAGCAGTTTCGAACTAGCCCACGGGGGGAATGAGCAGTTCTTC
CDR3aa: CASSFELAHGGNEQFF

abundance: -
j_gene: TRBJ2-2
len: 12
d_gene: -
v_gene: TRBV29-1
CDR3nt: TGCAGCGTGAGCCCGAGAGTCGGGGAGCTGTTTTTT
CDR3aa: CSVSPRVGELFF

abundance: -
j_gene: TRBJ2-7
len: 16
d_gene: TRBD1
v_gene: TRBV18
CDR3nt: TGTGCCAGCTCACTGGCCCGGGACAGGGTACCCTACGAGCAGTACTTC
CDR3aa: CASSLARDRVPYEQYF

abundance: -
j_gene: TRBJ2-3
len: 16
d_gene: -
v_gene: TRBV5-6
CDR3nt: TGTGCCAGCAGCTTGGCGGGACTTGGACTTGCAGATACGCAGTATTTT
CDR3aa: CASSLAGLGLADTQYF

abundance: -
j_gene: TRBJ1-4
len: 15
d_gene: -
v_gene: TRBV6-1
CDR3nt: TGTGCCAGCAGTGAAGCGATACCGGTAGGGGAAAAACTGTTTTTT
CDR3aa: CASSEAIPVGEKLFF

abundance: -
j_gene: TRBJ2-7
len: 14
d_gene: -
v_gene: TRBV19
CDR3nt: TGTGCCAGTAGTAGGGTCGGTAGTTTCCACGAGCAGTACTTC
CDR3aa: CASSRVGSFHEQYF

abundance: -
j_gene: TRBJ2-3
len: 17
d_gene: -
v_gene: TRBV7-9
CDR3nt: TGTGCCAGCAGCAAAGCGACGTACGGAGGGTTAGGAGATACGCAGTATTTT
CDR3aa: CASSKATYGGLGDTQYF

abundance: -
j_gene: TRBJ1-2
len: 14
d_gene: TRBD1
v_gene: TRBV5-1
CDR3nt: TGCGCCAGCAGCATCACAGGGGGCGCGAACGGCTACACCTTC
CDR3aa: CASSITGGANGYTF

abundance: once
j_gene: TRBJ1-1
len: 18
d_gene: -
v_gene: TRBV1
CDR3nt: TGCACCAGCAGCCAAGTATTCAGGGGGATTGATACGAACACTGAAGCTTTCTTT
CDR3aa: CTSSQVFRGIDTNTEAFF

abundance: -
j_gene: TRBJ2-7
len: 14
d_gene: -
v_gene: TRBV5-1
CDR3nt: TGCGCCAGCAGCCAGCCGGAAAAGCTTACCGAGCAGTACTTC
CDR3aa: CASSQPEKLTEQYF

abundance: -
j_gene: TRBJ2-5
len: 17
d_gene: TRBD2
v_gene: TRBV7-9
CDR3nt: TGTGCCAGCAGCTTGGGACTAGCGGGGGGGCTTGAAGAGACCCAGTACTTC
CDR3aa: CASSLGLAGGLEETQYF

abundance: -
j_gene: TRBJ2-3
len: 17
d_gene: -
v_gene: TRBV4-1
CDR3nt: TGCGCCAGCAGCCAAGGCCCGGGGGGCCTCCTAGGAGATACGCAGTATTTT
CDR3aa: CASSQGPGGLLGDTQYF